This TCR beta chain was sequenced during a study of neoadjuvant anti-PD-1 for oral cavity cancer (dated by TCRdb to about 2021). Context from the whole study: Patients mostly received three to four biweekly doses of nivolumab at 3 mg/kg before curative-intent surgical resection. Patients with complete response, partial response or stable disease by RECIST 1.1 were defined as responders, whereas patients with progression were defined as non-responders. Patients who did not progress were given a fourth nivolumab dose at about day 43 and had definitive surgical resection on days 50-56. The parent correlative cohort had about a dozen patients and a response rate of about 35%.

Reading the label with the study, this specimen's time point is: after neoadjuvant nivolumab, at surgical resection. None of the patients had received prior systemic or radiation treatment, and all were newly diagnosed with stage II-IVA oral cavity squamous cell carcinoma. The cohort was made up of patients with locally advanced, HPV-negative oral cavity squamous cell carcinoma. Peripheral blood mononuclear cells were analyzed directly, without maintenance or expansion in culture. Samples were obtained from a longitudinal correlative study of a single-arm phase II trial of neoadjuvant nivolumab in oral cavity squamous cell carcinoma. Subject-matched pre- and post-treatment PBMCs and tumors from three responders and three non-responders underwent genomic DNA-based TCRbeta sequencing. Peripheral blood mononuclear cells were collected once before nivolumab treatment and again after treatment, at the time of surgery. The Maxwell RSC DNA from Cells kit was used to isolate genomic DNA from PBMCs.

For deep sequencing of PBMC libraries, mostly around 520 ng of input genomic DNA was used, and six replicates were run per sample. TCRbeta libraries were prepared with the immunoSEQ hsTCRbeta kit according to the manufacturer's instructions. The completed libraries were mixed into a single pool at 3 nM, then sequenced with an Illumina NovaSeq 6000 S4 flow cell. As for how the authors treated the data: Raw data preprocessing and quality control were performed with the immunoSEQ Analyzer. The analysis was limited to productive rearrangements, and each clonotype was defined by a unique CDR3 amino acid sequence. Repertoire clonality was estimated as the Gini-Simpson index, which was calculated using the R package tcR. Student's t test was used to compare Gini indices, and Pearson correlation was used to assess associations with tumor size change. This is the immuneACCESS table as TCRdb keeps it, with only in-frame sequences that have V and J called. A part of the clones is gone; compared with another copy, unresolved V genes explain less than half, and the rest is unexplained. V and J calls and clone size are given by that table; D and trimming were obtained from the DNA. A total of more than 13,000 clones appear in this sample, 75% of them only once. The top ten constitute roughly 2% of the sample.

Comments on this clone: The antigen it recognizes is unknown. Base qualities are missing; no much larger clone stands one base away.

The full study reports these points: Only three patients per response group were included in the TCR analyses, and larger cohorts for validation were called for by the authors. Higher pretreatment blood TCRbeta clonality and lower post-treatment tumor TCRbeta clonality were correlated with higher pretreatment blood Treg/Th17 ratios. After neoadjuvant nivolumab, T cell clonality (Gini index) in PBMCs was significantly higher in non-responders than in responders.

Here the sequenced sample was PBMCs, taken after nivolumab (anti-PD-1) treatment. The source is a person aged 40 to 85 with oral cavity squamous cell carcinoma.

The nucleotides are TGTGCTAGTGGTTTGGCCAGCACAGATACGCAGTATTTT. Its translation reads: CASGLASTDTQYF. The rearrangement joined TRBV12-5 to TRBJ2-3, with an unclear D gene assignment. Deletion took 1 base off V and 0 bases off J, with a span of 2 bases between the germline ends. CDR1 and CDR2, per the germline V gene, are LGHNT and FRNRAP. Taken from cysteine to phenylalanine, the CDR3 has 13 residues. Solely the CDR3 DNA is kept, with 39 bases framed from the first base.